This TCR beta chain comes out of a study of siplizumab effects on memory and regulatory T cells. Method: immunoSEQ multiplex PCR; TCRdb's copy keeps in-frame clones and lacks some. The table has over 85,000 clones, just under 95% seen once. Regarding this clone: No antigen is known for it.

Germline V gives CDR1 MDHEN, CDR2 SYDVKM. The CDR3 covers 14 residues. V was clipped by 3 bases and J by 4 bases, with 7 bases between them. The study's findings and limits: Greater diversity than memory cells seemed evident in naive T cells, which also appeared to be major alloresponse contributors.

The gene calls are TRBV28 and TRBJ2-6; D is uncertain. Sequenced input: CD4+ T cells sorted from blood. The source of this sequence is a human donor in good health. The CDR3 here is CASSFRSGANVLTF. In DNA, the CDR3 is TGTGCCAGCAGTTTCCGGTCCGGGGCCAACGTCCTGACTTTC.